This T cell receptor beta chain was identified in a study of cytomegalovirus exposure and HLA in healthy donors. Overall study results and limits: Cytomegalovirus association was assigned to about 150 TCR beta chains.

Here immunoSEQ multiplex PCR was the method, and the copy in TCRdb shows in-frame clones only, minus some. The sample holds 150,000 to 200,000 clones, about 85% seen once. Unmatched junction bases numbered 7, after V lost 1 base and J lost 4 bases. The germline CDR1 and CDR2 sequences are SNHLY and FYNNEI. The CDR3 extends over 15 amino acids. Regarding this clone: Its antigen is currently unknown.

The sequenced material came from PBMCs. The chain combines TRBV2 with TRBJ2-7; TRBD2 agrees at 7 bases. This receptor was obtained from a man between 18 and 29 years old in good health and CMV-seropositive. DNA for the CDR3: TGTGCCAGCAGTGAAGACGCGGGAGCTGCTTACGAGCAGTACTTC. The encoded protein is CASSEDAGAAYEQYF.